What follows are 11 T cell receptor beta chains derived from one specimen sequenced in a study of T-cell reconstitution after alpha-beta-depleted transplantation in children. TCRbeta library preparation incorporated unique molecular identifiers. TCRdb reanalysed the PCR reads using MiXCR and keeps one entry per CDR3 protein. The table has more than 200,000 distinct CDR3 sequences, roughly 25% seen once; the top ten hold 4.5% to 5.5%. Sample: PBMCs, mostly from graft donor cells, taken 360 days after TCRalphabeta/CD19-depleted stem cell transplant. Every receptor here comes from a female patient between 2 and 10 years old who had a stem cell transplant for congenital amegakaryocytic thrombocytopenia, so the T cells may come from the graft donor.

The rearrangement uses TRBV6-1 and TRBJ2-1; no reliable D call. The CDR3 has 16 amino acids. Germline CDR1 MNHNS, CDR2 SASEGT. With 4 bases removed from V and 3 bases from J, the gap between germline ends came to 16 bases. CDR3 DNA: TGTGCCAGCAGTGGTAACCTCTCCCCTTTCTACAATGAGCAGTTCTTC. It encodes CASSGNLSPFYNEQFF.

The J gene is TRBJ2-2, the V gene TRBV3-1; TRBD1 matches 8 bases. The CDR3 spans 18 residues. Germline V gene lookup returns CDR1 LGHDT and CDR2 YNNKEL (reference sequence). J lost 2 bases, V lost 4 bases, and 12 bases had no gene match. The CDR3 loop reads CASSPGDRKTLNTGELFF. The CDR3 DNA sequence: TGTGCCAGCAGCCCGGGGGACAGGAAAACATTAAACACCGGGGAGCTGTTTTTT.

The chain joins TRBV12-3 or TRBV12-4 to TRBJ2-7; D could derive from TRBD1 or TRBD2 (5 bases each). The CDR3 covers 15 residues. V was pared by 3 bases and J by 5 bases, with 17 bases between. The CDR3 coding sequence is TGTGCCAGCAGTTTTTCCGGGGCAAGGAGCGACGAGCAGTACTTC. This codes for CASSFSGARSDEQYF.

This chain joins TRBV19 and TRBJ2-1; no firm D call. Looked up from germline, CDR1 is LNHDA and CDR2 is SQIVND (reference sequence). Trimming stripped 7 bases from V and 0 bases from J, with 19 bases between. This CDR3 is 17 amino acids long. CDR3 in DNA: TGTGCCAGTAAGGACCAAGGAAACCGAGACTCCTACAATGAGCAGTTCTTC. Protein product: CASKDQGNRDSYNEQFF.

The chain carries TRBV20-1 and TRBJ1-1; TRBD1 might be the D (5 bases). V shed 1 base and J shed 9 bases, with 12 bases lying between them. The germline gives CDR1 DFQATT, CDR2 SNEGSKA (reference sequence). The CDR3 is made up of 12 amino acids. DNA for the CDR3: TGCAGTGCTAGAGCCACAGACAGAAAAGCTTTCTTT. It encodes CSARATDRKAFF.

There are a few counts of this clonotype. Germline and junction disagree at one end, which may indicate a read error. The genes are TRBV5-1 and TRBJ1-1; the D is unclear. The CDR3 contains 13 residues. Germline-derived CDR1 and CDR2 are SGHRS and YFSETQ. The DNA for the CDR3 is TGTGCCAGCAGCTGGACGGCAAACACTGAAGCTTTCTTT. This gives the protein CASSWTANTEAFF.

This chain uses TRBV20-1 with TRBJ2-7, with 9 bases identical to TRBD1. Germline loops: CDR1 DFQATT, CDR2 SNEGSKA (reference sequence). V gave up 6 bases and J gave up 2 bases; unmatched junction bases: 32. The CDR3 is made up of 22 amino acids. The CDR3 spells CSAALPGQGGLERGVMTYEQYF. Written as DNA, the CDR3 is TGCAGTGCCGCTTTACCGGGACAGGGAGGTCTTGAGCGGGGAGTTATGACCTACGAGCAGTACTTC.

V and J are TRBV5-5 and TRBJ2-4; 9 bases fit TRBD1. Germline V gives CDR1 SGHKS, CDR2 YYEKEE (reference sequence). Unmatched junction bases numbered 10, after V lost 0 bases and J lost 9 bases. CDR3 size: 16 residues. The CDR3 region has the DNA TGTGCCAGCAGCTTGGTCGCAGGACAGGGGCCTAGCATTCAGTACTTC. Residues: CASSLVAGQGPSIQYF.

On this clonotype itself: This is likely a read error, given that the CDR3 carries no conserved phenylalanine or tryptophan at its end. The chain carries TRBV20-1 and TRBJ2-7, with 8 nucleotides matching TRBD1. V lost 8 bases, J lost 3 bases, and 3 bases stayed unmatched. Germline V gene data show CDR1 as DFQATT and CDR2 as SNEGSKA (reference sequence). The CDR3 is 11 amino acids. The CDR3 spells CSSGQGYEQYS. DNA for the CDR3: TGCAGTTCCGGACAGGGCTACGAGCAGTACTCC.

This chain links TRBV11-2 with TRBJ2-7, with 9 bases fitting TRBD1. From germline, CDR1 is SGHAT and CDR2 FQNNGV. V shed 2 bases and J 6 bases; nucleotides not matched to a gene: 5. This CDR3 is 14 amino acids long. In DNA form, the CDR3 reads TGTGCCAGCAGCTTATCGGGACAGGGAACCGAGCAGTACTTC. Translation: CASSLSGQGTEQYF. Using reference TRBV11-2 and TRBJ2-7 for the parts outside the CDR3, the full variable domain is EAGVAQSPRYKIIEKRQSVAFWCNPISGHATLYWYQQILGQGPKLLIQFQNNGVVDDSQLPKDRFSAERLKGVDSTLKIQPAKLEDSAVYLCASSLSGQGTEQYFGPGTRLTVT.

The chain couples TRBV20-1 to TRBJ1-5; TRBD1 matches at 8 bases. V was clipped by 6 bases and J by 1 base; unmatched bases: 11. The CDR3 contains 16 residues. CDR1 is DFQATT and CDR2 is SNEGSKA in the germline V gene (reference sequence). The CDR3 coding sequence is TGCAGTGCCATGGACAGGGAGCGAGCGAGCAATCAGCCCCAGCATTTT. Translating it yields CSAMDRERASNQPQHF.